A selection of T cell receptor beta chains follows, all from one sample in a study of identifying expanded T cells in peripheral blood. Only in-frame clones appear in the TCRdb table, and some are missing; sequencing was by immunoSEQ multiplex PCR. The data contain about 84,000 clones, around 85% of them singletons. Material for sequencing was blood. These TCRs come from a person between 18 and 75 years old in good health. Both conserved end residues are part of each CDR3. The order of the fields is clone size, J gene, V gene, D gene, CDR3 protein, CDR3 DNA. The D gene is left open where the match is weak. Rows give clone size only sometimes, using once, few, many, or a class for an expanded clone.

size: NA
J: TRBJ2-7
V: TRBV5-5
D: NA
CDR3: CASSLGATATYEQYF
DNA: TGTGCCAGCAGCTTGGGTGCGACAGCTACCTACGAGCAGTACTTC

size: NA
J: TRBJ1-1
V: TRBV7-3
D: NA
CDR3: CASSLTGGSAEAFF
DNA: TGTGCCAGCAGCTTAACGGGGGGGTCCGCTGAAGCTTTCTTT

size: NA
J: TRBJ1-2
V: TRBV30
D: NA
CDR3: CAWSKRSLAGALGYGYTF
DNA: TGTGCCTGGAGTAAACGATCCCTGGCAGGGGCCCTGGGCTATGGCTACACCTTC

size: NA
J: TRBJ1-2
V: TRBV6-1
D: NA
CDR3: CASAGSVYGYTF
DNA: TGTGCCAGCGCCGGGTCAGTGTATGGCTACACCTTC

size: NA
J: TRBJ1-3
V: TRBV6-6
D: NA
CDR3: CASNPDRLSGNTIYF
DNA: TGTGCCAGCAACCCTGACAGACTCTCTGGAAACACCATATATTTT

size: NA
J: TRBJ2-3
V: TRBV5-1
D: NA
CDR3: CASSLGSSLGADTQYF
DNA: TGCGCCAGCAGCTTGGGATCCTCACTTGGGGCAGATACGCAGTATTTT

size: NA
J: TRBJ1-2
V: TRBV19
D: NA
CDR3: CASSRVSSGYTF
DNA: TGTGCCAGTTCGCGGGTTAGTTCTGGCTACACCTTC

size: NA
J: TRBJ2-2
V: TRBV11-2
D: TRBD1
CDR3: CASSLTGWRSGELFF
DNA: TGTGCCAGCAGCTTGACAGGGTGGCGATCCGGGGAGCTGTTTTTT

size: NA
J: TRBJ1-2
V: TRBV30
D: TRBD1
CDR3: CAWSVMGSRGLGYTF
DNA: TGTGCCTGGAGTGTAATGGGGTCCAGGGGGCTGGGCTACACCTTC

size: NA
J: TRBJ2-3
V: TRBV30
D: TRBD1
CDR3: CAWGDRGTSDTQYF
DNA: TGTGCCTGGGGAGACAGGGGCACCTCAGATACGCAGTATTTT

size: NA
J: TRBJ2-3
V: TRBV13
D: TRBD1
CDR3: CASSLVGQGKDTQYF
DNA: TGTGCCAGCAGCTTAGTGGGACAGGGGAAAGATACGCAGTATTTT

size: NA
J: TRBJ1-4
V: TRBV19
D: NA
CDR3: CASSTASGATNEKLFF
DNA: TGTGCCAGTAGTACCGCGTCAGGGGCAACTAATGAAAAACTGTTTTTT

size: few
J: TRBJ2-2
V: TRBV6-6
D: NA
CDR3: CASSSGGARTGELFF
DNA: TGTGCCAGCAGTTCAGGGGGGGCCCGCACCGGGGAGCTGTTTTTT

size: once
J: TRBJ1-2
V: TRBV5-4
D: TRBD1
CDR3: CASSEGQRRLYGYTF
DNA: TGTGCCAGCAGCGAGGGACAGCGCCGACTCTATGGCTACACCTTC

size: NA
J: TRBJ1-4
V: TRBV5-4
D: NA
CDR3: CASSPSGGLEKLFF
DNA: TGTGCCAGCAGCCCGAGTGGGGGCCTTGAAAAACTGTTTTTT

size: few
J: TRBJ1-6
V: TRBV6-5
D: NA
CDR3: CASSYRIDILNSPLHF
DNA: TGTGCCAGCAGTTATAGGATCGACATACTCAATTCACCCCTCCACTTT

size: NA
J: TRBJ2-3
V: TRBV19
D: TRBD1
CDR3: CASSPPRQGWADTQYF
DNA: TGTGCCAGTAGTCCTCCCCGACAGGGTTGGGCAGATACGCAGTATTTT

size: NA
J: TRBJ1-4
V: TRBV5-4
D: NA
CDR3: CASSFGGTNEKLFF
DNA: TGTGCCAGCAGCTTCGGGGGAACTAACGAAAAACTGTTTTTT

size: NA
J: TRBJ2-4
V: TRBV5-1
D: TRBD2
CDR3: CASSRMPGGPNIQYF
DNA: TGCGCCAGCAGCCGTATGCCGGGAGGCCCTAACATTCAGTACTTC

size: NA
J: TRBJ1-6
V: TRBV6-6
D: NA
CDR3: CASSYGSDSPLHF
DNA: TGTGCCAGCAGTTATGGTAGTGATTCACCCCTCCACTTT

size: NA
J: TRBJ2-7
V: TRBV19
D: NA
CDR3: CASSITAGARTADF
DNA: TGTGCCAGTAGTATTACGGCGGGTGCCCGGACGGCCGACTTC

size: NA
J: TRBJ2-3
V: TRBV9
D: TRBD2
CDR3: CASSVGTTRTDTQYF
DNA: TGTGCCAGCAGCGTCGGGACTACCAGAACAGATACGCAGTATTTT

size: NA
J: TRBJ2-6
V: TRBV19
D: TRBD1
CDR3: CASSPGTGYSGANALTF
DNA: TGTGCCAGTAGCCCCGGGACAGGGTATAGTGGGGCCAACGCCCTGACTTTC

size: NA
J: TRBJ1-4
V: TRBV7-2
D: NA
CDR3: CASSLDRANEKLFF
DNA: TGTGCCAGCAGCTTAGACAGAGCTAATGAAAAACTGTTTTTT

size: NA
J: TRBJ1-2
V: TRBV19
D: NA
CDR3: CASSPSRLIGYTF
DNA: TGTGCCAGTAGCCCGTCCCGCCTAATAGGCTACACCTTC

size: NA
J: TRBJ2-3
V: TRBV7-6
D: NA
CDR3: CASSVGVGADTQYF
DNA: TGTGCCAGCAGCGTAGGGGTGGGAGCAGATACGCAGTATTTT

size: NA
J: TRBJ2-3
V: TRBV6-6
D: TRBD2
CDR3: CASSYPTSGHTDTQYF
DNA: TGTGCCAGCAGTTACCCGACTAGCGGCCACACAGATACGCAGTATTTT

size: NA
J: TRBJ1-1
V: TRBV16
D: NA
CDR3: CASSLGHGGTEAFF
DNA: TGTGCCAGCAGCCTAGGCCACGGGGGCACTGAAGCTTTCTTT

size: NA
J: TRBJ2-7
V: TRBV7-2
D: TRBD1
CDR3: CASSFLTGGDEQYF
DNA: TGTGCCAGCAGCTTTTTGACAGGGGGCGACGAGCAGTACTTC

size: NA
J: TRBJ2-1
V: TRBV7-2
D: NA
CDR3: CASSLGSRWKNEQFF
DNA: TGTGCCAGCAGCTTAGGTTCAAGGTGGAAGAATGAGCAGTTCTTC

size: NA
J: TRBJ1-5
V: TRBV4-3
D: NA
CDR3: CASSQGRHHLGPQHF
DNA: TGCGCCAGCAGCCAAGGTCGACATCACCTGGGGCCCCAGCATTTT

size: once
J: TRBJ1-2
V: TRBV9
D: NA
CDR3: CASSAFWEWDGYTF
DNA: TGTGCCAGCAGCGCCTTCTGGGAGTGGGATGGCTACACCTTC

size: NA
J: TRBJ1-4
V: TRBV5-1
D: TRBD1
CDR3: CASSLEGASYEKLFF
DNA: TGCGCCAGCAGCTTGGAGGGGGCTTCATATGAAAAACTGTTTTTT

size: few
J: TRBJ2-3
V: TRBV5-6
D: TRBD2
CDR3: CASSYGLAGTDTQYF
DNA: TGTGCCAGCAGCTATGGACTAGCGGGGACAGATACGCAGTATTTT

size: NA
J: TRBJ1-1
V: TRBV11-3
D: NA
CDR3: CASSSNPAPPMNTEAFF
DNA: TGTGCCAGCAGCTCCAACCCGGCCCCCCCTATGAACACTGAAGCTTTCTTT

size: NA
J: TRBJ1-2
V: TRBV6-5
D: NA
CDR3: CASRQASAYGYTF
DNA: TGTGCCAGTCGACAGGCGAGCGCCTATGGCTACACCTTC

size: NA
J: TRBJ1-4
V: TRBV2
D: TRBD1
CDR3: CASRHRGFSEEKLFF
DNA: TGTGCCAGCAGGCACAGGGGGTTTTCTGAGGAGAAACTGTTTTTT

size: NA
J: TRBJ2-3
V: TRBV7-2
D: NA
CDR3: CASSLGSGTDTQYF
DNA: TGTGCCAGCAGCTTAGGTTCGGGCACAGATACGCAGTATTTT

size: NA
J: TRBJ2-7
V: TRBV7-6
D: TRBD1
CDR3: CASSPAYSDRAPYEQYF
DNA: TGTGCCAGCAGCCCTGCCTACTCAGACAGGGCCCCCTACGAGCAGTACTTC

size: NA
J: TRBJ2-7
V: TRBV7-2
D: NA
CDR3: CASSPPGLGQGEQYF
DNA: TGTGCCAGCAGCCCTCCGGGACTGGGCCAGGGGGAGCAGTACTTC

size: NA
J: TRBJ1-6
V: TRBV4-1
D: NA
CDR3: CASSQETAEYYNSPLHF
DNA: TGCGCCAGCAGCCAAGAAACGGCGGAATACTATAATTCACCCCTCCACTTT

size: NA
J: TRBJ1-2
V: TRBV2
D: NA
CDR3: CASSVGFSNYGYTF
DNA: TGTGCCAGCAGTGTGGGGTTTTCCAACTATGGCTACACCTTC

size: NA
J: TRBJ1-1
V: TRBV4-1
D: NA
CDR3: CASSLSGLTNTEAFF
DNA: TGCGCCAGCAGCCTCTCGGGACTTACGAACACTGAAGCTTTCTTT

size: NA
J: TRBJ1-3
V: TRBV11-2
D: NA
CDR3: CASSSQTISGNTIYF
DNA: TGTGCCAGCAGCTCCCAGACGATATCTGGAAACACCATATATTTT

size: NA
J: TRBJ2-7
V: TRBV11-3
D: TRBD2
CDR3: CASSRATSGEYEQYF
DNA: TGTGCCAGCAGCCGAGCGACTAGCGGGGAATACGAGCAGTACTTC

size: NA
J: TRBJ2-6
V: TRBV6-1
D: NA
CDR3: CASVGFSGANVLTF
DNA: TGTGCCAGCGTGGGATTCTCTGGGGCCAACGTCCTGACTTTC

size: NA
J: TRBJ2-7
V: TRBV4-1
D: TRBD1
CDR3: CASSHGQGISYEQYF
DNA: TGCGCCAGCAGCCACGGACAGGGGATTTCCTACGAGCAGTACTTC

size: NA
J: TRBJ1-4
V: TRBV19
D: TRBD1
CDR3: CASSMGQGSEKLFF
DNA: TGTGCCAGTAGTATGGGACAGGGAAGTGAAAAACTGTTTTTT

size: NA
J: TRBJ1-2
V: TRBV29-1
D: TRBD1
CDR3: CSVLGTGDGYTF
DNA: TGCAGCGTTTTGGGGACAGGGGACGGCTACACCTTC

size: NA
J: TRBJ2-2
V: TRBV7-7
D: TRBD2
CDR3: CASRSGGLTGELFF
DNA: TGTGCCAGCAGAAGCGGGGGCCTCACCGGGGAGCTGTTTTTT

size: NA
J: TRBJ1-6
V: TRBV5-1
D: TRBD1
CDR3: CASTPLTGGSSPLHF
DNA: TGCGCCAGCACCCCCTTGACAGGGGGCAGTTCACCCCTCCACTTT

size: NA
J: TRBJ1-6
V: TRBV2
D: NA
CDR3: CASTGTTGDNSPLHF
DNA: TGTGCCAGCACCGGGACTACGGGAGATAATTCACCCCTCCACTTT

size: NA
J: TRBJ2-7
V: TRBV18
D: NA
CDR3: CASSLRTDSYEQYF
DNA: TGTGCCAGCTCACTAAGGACAGACTCCTACGAGCAGTACTTC

size: few
J: TRBJ1-6
V: TRBV7-9
D: TRBD1
CDR3: CASSYLPGQLASPLHF
DNA: TGTGCCAGCAGCTACCTACCGGGACAGTTGGCTTCACCCCTCCACTTT

size: NA
J: TRBJ2-1
V: TRBV5-5
D: TRBD1
CDR3: CASSSRDRVRGYNEQFF
DNA: TGTGCCAGCAGCTCCCGGGACAGGGTTCGGGGCTACAATGAGCAGTTCTTC

size: NA
J: TRBJ2-5
V: TRBV5-8
D: TRBD1
CDR3: CASSLGQGVFQETQYF
DNA: TGTGCCAGCAGCTTAGGACAGGGGGTATTCCAAGAGACCCAGTACTTC

size: NA
J: TRBJ1-6
V: TRBV9
D: NA
CDR3: CASSFNSASNSPLHF
DNA: TGTGCCAGCAGCTTCAATTCAGCCTCTAATTCACCCCTCCACTTT